This note documents a single T cell receptor (beta chain) sequence. The sample belongs to a study of blood T cell repertoires in COVID-19. Study-level information: Nucleic acid was either cDNA or gDNA, and it came from T cells, B-cell-depleted T cells, or PBMCs.

Produced via immunoSEQ multiplex PCR; TCRdb's table is partial and in-frame only. The data contain a few hundred thousand clones, approximately 90% of them seen just once; the ten biggest clones take up 3.5% to 4.5%. The germline V gene encodes CDR1 SGDLS and CDR2 YYNGEE. The ends were cut back, 0 bases at V and 7 bases at J, with 20 bases in the middle. The CDR3 spans 17 residues. The J gene is TRBJ2-1, the V gene TRBV9; weak D call: TRBD2 (6 bases). The receptor was isolated from a woman in her fifties or sixties with active or convalescent COVID-19. Sequencing was done on a sample of peripheral blood. The CDR3 DNA follows: TGTGCCAGCAGCGTAGATAAATGGGGCGGAGGGCGGAATGAGCAGTTCTTC. It translates to CASSVDKWGGGRNEQFF.